A single sample is the source of the 9 T cell receptor beta chains below, sequenced in a study of cytotoxic CD8 clonotypes in ibrutinib-treated CLL. The repertoire was sequenced with immunoSEQ multiplex PCR; TCRdb's copy has only in-frame clones and lacks some. The sample yields some 92,000 clones, approximately 77% seen once. The source material was PBMCs, sampled after 24 months of ibrutinib treatment. All receptors come from a human donor with chronic lymphocytic leukemia.

The chain is built from TRBV9 and TRBJ1-3; a possible D gene is TRBD1 (5 bases). This CDR3 region has 16 residues. With 1 base removed from V and 0 bases from J, the gap between germline ends came to 11 bases. CDR1 is SGDLS, CDR2 YYNGEE, per germline. Written as DNA, the CDR3 is TGTGCCAGCAGCGTAACGGACGGGGGCTCTGGAAACACCATATATTTT. Translating it yields CASSVTDGGSGNTIYF.

V is TRBV7-2 and J is TRBJ2-7, with 8 nucleotides matching TRBD1. Germline CDR1 is SGHTA and CDR2 is FQGNSA. There are 14 residues in the CDR3. With V trimmed by 7 bases and J by 5 bases, 10 bases remained unmatched. The CDR3: CASTSPGQDDEQYF. Written as DNA, the CDR3 is TGTGCCAGCACCTCACCGGGACAGGATGACGAGCAGTACTTC.

The chain joins TRBV9 to TRBJ2-5; 11 bases agree with TRBD2. J lost 2 bases, V lost 0 bases, and 3 bases had no gene match. The CDR3 totals 16 residues. CDR1 SGDLS and CDR2 YYNGEE come from the germline V gene. The CDR3 reads CASSVASGGIQETQYF. The CDR3 bases are TGTGCCAGCAGCGTAGCTAGCGGGGGGATACAAGAGACCCAGTACTTC.

The V gene is TRBV4-1, the J gene TRBJ2-5, with TRBD2 matching over 9 bases. J lost 3 bases, V lost 4 bases, and 0 bases had no gene match. Germline V CDR1 and CDR2: MGHRA, YSYEKL. This CDR3 is built from 13 residues. The chain's CDR3 is CASSPSGEETQYF. CDR3 DNA: TGCGCCAGCAGCCCTAGCGGGGAAGAGACCCAGTACTTC.

This chain connects TRBV2 to TRBJ2-1; TRBD1 is a possible D gene (6 bases). Between the trimmed V and J ends, which lost 4 bases and 6 bases, there was a span of 10 bases. Germline values: CDR1 SNHLY, CDR2 FYNNEI. The CDR3 extends over 13 amino acids. The CDR3 protein is CASSADRLNEQFF. The CDR3 coding sequence is TGTGCCAGCAGTGCGGACAGACTCAATGAGCAGTTCTTC.

The chain has TRBV6-1 and TRBJ1-1, with TRBD1 matching over 7 bases. V gave up 7 bases and J gave up 3 bases; unmatched junction bases: 11. This CDR3 contains 15 residues. Germline V gene data show CDR1 as MNHNS and CDR2 as SASEGT. The CDR3 region is CASTLRGRGDTEAFF. For the CDR3, the DNA is TGTGCCAGCACTCTGCGAGGCAGGGGGGACACTGAAGCTTTCTTT.

This clone was seen a single time. The chain links TRBV11-2 to TRBJ2-1; 7 positions agree with TRBD2. The CDR3 has 16 residues. CDR1 and CDR2 (germline): SGHAT, FQNNGV. V trimming: 5 bases; J trimming: 4 bases; junction bases outside the gene matches: 11. Here the CDR3 reads CASSRSELAVYNEQFF. DNA for the CDR3: TGTGCCAGCAGCCGTAGTGAGCTAGCGGTTTACAATGAGCAGTTCTTC.

V gene TRBV7-9 combines with J gene TRBJ2-1; 7 nucleotides agree with TRBD2. V was pared by 7 bases and J by 9 bases, with 12 bases of the junction left unmatched. The CDR3 length is 14 residues. Per the germline V gene, CDR1 is SEHNR and CDR2 is FQNEAQ (reference sequence). The chain's CDR3 is CASKRAGDHGEQFF. The CDR3 DNA sequence: TGTGCCAGCAAGAGGGCGGGAGATCACGGTGAGCAGTTCTTC.

This rearrangement joins TRBV6-6 to TRBJ1-1; the D is unclear. Trimming cost V 5 bases and J 1 base, with 8 bases left between them. Germline CDR1 and CDR2: MNHNY and SVGAGI (reference sequence). There are 13 residues in the CDR3. This CDR3 is CASSRVPNTEAFF. CDR3 coding DNA: TGTGCCAGCAGTCGCGTCCCGAACACTGAAGCTTTCTTT.